This T cell receptor beta chain was sequenced during a study of T cells after yellow fever vaccination. With V trimmed by 3 bases and J by 8 bases, 9 bases remained unmatched. Germline CDR1 is SGHRS and CDR2 is YFSETQ. The CDR3 is made up of 14 amino acids. For this clonotype: Its target is unknown.

Overall study findings and caveats: The secondary response was weaker but peaked faster, day 5 versus 15. In post-booster samples, most primary-vaccination clones reappeared (approximately 96% CD4, 70% to 90% CD8). A small proportion of clonotypes was detected in both the CD4 and CD8 compartments.

Using its own MiXCR run on the 5' RACE reads, TCRdb lists one record per CDR3 protein. The table has about 580,000 distinct CDR3 sequences, about 17% seen once. The origin of this receptor is a young man who received the YFV17D yellow fever vaccine. This chain uses TRBV5-1 with TRBJ1-2; 8 positions match TRBD1. The starting material was PBMCs, obtained more than 4 days after the first yellow fever vaccination. CDR3 amino acids: CASSSERSGGGYTF. CDR3 bases: TGCGCCAGCAGCTCCGAGCGGTCAGGGGGCGGCTACACCTTC.